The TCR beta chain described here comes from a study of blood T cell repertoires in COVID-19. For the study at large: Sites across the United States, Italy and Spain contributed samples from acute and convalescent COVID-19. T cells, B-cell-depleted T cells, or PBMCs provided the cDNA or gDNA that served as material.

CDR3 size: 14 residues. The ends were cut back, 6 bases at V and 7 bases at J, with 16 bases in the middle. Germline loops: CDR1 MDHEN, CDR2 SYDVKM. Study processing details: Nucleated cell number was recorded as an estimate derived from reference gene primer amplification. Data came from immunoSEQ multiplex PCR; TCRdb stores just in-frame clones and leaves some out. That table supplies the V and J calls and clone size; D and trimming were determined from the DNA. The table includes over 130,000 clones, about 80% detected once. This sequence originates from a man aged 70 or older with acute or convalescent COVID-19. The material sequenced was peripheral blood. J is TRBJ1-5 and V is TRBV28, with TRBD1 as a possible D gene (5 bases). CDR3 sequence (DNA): TGTGCCAGCAGCGCCAGACAGTTTCGGCAGCCCCAGCATTTT. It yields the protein CASSARQFRQPQHF.